This entry lists 20 T cell receptor beta chains sequenced from one sample in a study of blood T cell repertoires in COVID-19. The method was immunoSEQ multiplex PCR; TCRdb's version includes in-frame clones alone and lacks a portion of them. The sample lists 190,000 or so clones, 94% occurring once. The specimen was peripheral blood. These receptors were obtained from a man aged 25 to 45 with COVID-19, enrolled during active disease.

V gene TRBV25-1 combines with J gene TRBJ2-7, with D tentatively TRBD1 (5 bases). CDR1 and CDR2 (germline): MGHDK, SYGVNS. V lost 6 bases to trimming and J lost 6 bases, with 9 bases between them. The CDR3 extends over 11 amino acids. The CDR3 DNA follows: TGTGCCAGCAGGACAGACCTCGAGCAGTACTTC. As protein: CASRTDLEQYF.

The chain combines TRBV19 with TRBJ2-7, with D tentatively TRBD1 (5 bases). Germline V CDR1 and CDR2: LNHDA, SQIVND (reference sequence). This CDR3 has 15 residues. V lost 3 bases to trimming and J lost 4 bases, with 16 bases between them. The CDR3: CASSMRSGRVYEQYF. CDR3 bases: TGTGCCAGTAGTATGAGGTCGGGCAGGGTATACGAGCAGTACTTC.

The chain uses TRBV3-1 (or the pseudogene TRBV3-2) and TRBJ1-6; TRBD1 matches 7 bases. Germline trimming cut 4 bases from V and 10 bases from J; bases unmatched to any gene: 10. There are 15 residues in the CDR3. The germline V gene encodes CDR1 LGHDT and CDR2 YNNKEL (reference sequence). This CDR3 is CASSPETGKGSPLHF. The CDR3 DNA reads as TGTGCCAGCAGCCCCGAGACAGGGAAAGGATCACCCCTCCACTTT.

V is TRBV4-1 and J is TRBJ1-4; weak D call: TRBD1 (5 bases). The CDR3 contains 18 residues. Per germline, CDR1 MGHRA and CDR2 YSYEKL. Trimming took 0 bases from V and 8 from J, leaving 22 bases between them. The CDR3 sequence is CASSQDNPPGLAREKLFF. The CDR3 bases are TGCGCCAGCAGCCAAGACAACCCCCCGGGACTAGCGCGAGAAAAACTGTTTTTT.

The rearrangement links TRBV5-1 to TRBJ2-5; TRBD1 agrees at 8 bases. The germline V gene encodes CDR1 SGHRS and CDR2 YFSETQ. With V trimmed by 3 bases and J by 1 base, 11 bases remained unmatched. The CDR3 covers 17 residues. Here the CDR3 reads CASSSRGLTGGQETQYF. CDR3 in DNA: TGCGCCAGCAGCTCCAGGGGTCTCACAGGGGGCCAAGAGACCCAGTACTTC.

This rearrangement joins TRBV16 to TRBJ1-3, with 7 bases identical to TRBD1. After removal of 3 bases from V and 0 bases from J, the junction contained 2 bases not matched to a gene. CDR3 length: 15 amino acids. Germline V gene data show CDR1 as KGHSY and CDR2 as FQNENV. CDR3 region: CASSQGTDSGNTIYF. Written as DNA, the CDR3 is TGTGCCAGCAGCCAGGGGACAGACTCTGGAAACACCATATATTTT.

V and J are TRBV7-9 and TRBJ2-3; tentatively, D is TRBD2 (5 bases). The germline V gene has CDR1 SEHNR and CDR2 FQNEAQ (reference sequence). The length of the CDR3 is 13 residues. The V and J ends lost 4 bases and 5 bases respectively, with 10 bases between them. This chain's CDR3 is CASSSVTIDTQYF. As DNA, the CDR3 is TGTGCCAGCAGCTCGGTGACTATAGATACGCAGTATTTT.

The genes are TRBV5-1 and TRBJ1-3, with D possibly being TRBD1 (6 bases). CDR3 length equals 15 residues. The germline CDR1 and CDR2 sequences are SGHRS and YFSETQ. The V and J ends lost 4 bases and 0 bases respectively, with 11 bases between them. The CDR3 region has the DNA TGCGCCAGCAGCGCAGGGGAGGGCTCTGGAAACACCATATATTTT. Translated: CASSAGEGSGNTIYF.

The gene calls are TRBV4-1 and TRBJ2-7; D gene unclear. V shed 1 base and J shed 4 bases, with 8 bases lying between them. This CDR3 contains 13 residues. Germline V lookup: CDR1 MGHRA, CDR2 YSYEKL. DNA for the CDR3: TGCGCCAGCAGCCAAGGGGCCACGTACGAGCAGTACTTC. Translation: CASSQGATYEQYF.

This chain links TRBV19 with TRBJ1-5, with D possibly being TRBD1 (5 bases). From germline, CDR1 is LNHDA and CDR2 SQIVND (reference sequence). The CDR3 runs 15 residues. V was shortened by 5 bases and J by 6 bases, with 17 bases between the two germline ends. CDR3: CASSPSDAGFQPQHF. The CDR3 coding sequence is TGTGCCAGTAGTCCCTCGGACGCAGGGTTTCAGCCCCAGCATTTT.

The chain joins TRBV25-1 to TRBJ1-2; 10 positions match TRBD1. Germline V gene sequence: CDR1 MGHDK, CDR2 SYGVNS. CDR3 length: 15 residues. The J segment lost 8 bases and the V segment lost 1 base, leaving 7 bases of the junction unmatched. CDR3 in amino acids: CASSEFGTGETGYTF. CDR3 bases: TGTGCCAGCAGTGAATTTGGGACAGGGGAAACGGGCTACACCTTC.

The chain employs TRBV5-1 and TRBJ2-7, with 7 positions matching TRBD1. The CDR3 runs 14 residues. After removal of 0 bases from V and 4 bases from J, the junction contained 4 bases not matched to a gene. The germline gives CDR1 SGHRS, CDR2 YFSETQ. This chain's CDR3 is CASSLEGQIYEQYF. For the CDR3, the DNA is TGCGCCAGCAGCTTGGAGGGACAGATTTACGAGCAGTACTTC.

The chain is built from TRBV5-4 and TRBJ1-1; 9 bases match TRBD1. The V gene's germline CDR1 is SGHNT and CDR2 YYREEE (reference sequence). The ends lost 4 bases at V and 3 bases at J; junction bases unmatched: 13. The CDR3 totals 17 residues. The CDR3 DNA follows: TGTGCCAGCAGCCTACCCGGGCGGACAGGGGAGGACACTGAAGCTTTCTTT. It encodes CASSLPGRTGEDTEAFF. The entire variable domain, with the rest obtained from reference TRBV5-4 and TRBJ1-1, is as follows: ETGVTQSPTHLIKTRGQQVTLRCSSQSGHNTVSWYQQALGQGPQFIFQYYREEENGRGNFPPRFSGLQFPNYSSELNVNALELDDSALYLCASSLPGRTGEDTEAFFGQGTRLTVV.

This clone has only a few counts. This chain joins TRBV15 and TRBJ1-2; D is undetermined. V shed 3 bases and J shed 8 bases, with 13 bases lying between them. Per germline, CDR1 LNHNV and CDR2 YYDKDF (reference sequence). CDR3 length: 13 residues. CDR3 in amino acids: CATSSIRGGGYTF. Written as DNA, the CDR3 is TGTGCCACCAGCAGTATCAGAGGTGGAGGCTACACCTTC.

This clone was found once. V is TRBV6-5 and J is TRBJ2-3, with 8 bases aligning to TRBD1. The CDR3 loop spans 12 amino acids. Trimming took 7 bases from V and 4 from J; bases not matched to a gene: 1. Germline assignment: CDR1 MNHEY and CDR2 SVGAGI. CDR3 loop: CASTQGADTQYF. The CDR3 DNA reads TGTGCCAGCACACAGGGGGCAGATACGCAGTATTTT.

The chain joins TRBV6-1 to TRBJ1-5; possible D gene TRBD1, 6 bases. The germline CDR1 and CDR2 sequences are MNHNS and SASEGT. V lost 2 bases, J lost 6 bases, and 14 bases lay in between. The CDR3 covers 15 residues. DNA of the CDR3: TGTGCCAGCAGTGAACAGGGGCATAGAACTCAGCCCCAGCATTTT. Translating it yields CASSEQGHRTQPQHF.

This chain uses TRBV2 with TRBJ1-6; D is possibly TRBD1 (6 bases). The CDR3 is made up of 15 amino acids. Between the trimmed V and J ends, which lost 3 bases and 6 bases, there was a span of 12 bases. In germline, CDR1 is SNHLY, CDR2 FYNNEI. The CDR3 is CASSERQALNSPLHF. In nucleotides, the CDR3 is TGTGCCAGCAGTGAGCGACAGGCGCTTAATTCACCCCTCCACTTT.

This clone was detected only once. This chain connects TRBV6-5 to TRBJ1-1; D perhaps matches TRBD1 (6 bases). The CDR3 consists of 13 residues. V gave up 7 bases and J gave up 2 bases, with 11 bases separating them. The germline V gene has CDR1 MNHEY and CDR2 SVGAGI. The DNA of the CDR3 is TGTGCCAGCAATCGGGGGGCTAACACTGAAGCTTTCTTT. This codes for CASNRGANTEAFF.

This clone was detected only a few times. This chain joins TRBV4-2 and TRBJ1-2, with D unclear. Germline assignment: CDR1 LGHNA and CDR2 YNFKEQ. V was shortened by 0 bases and J by 2 bases, with 10 bases between the two germline ends. The CDR3 runs to 15 residues. The CDR3 DNA reads as TGTGCCAGCAGCCAAGATGTAACGGGGAACTATGGCTACACCTTC. Protein product: CASSQDVTGNYGYTF.

This chain joins TRBV5-4 and TRBJ2-7; TRBD1 matches 7 bases. The CDR3 runs 14 residues. V dropped 5 bases and J dropped 0; count of bases not matched to a gene: 5. Germline V lookup: CDR1 SGHNT, CDR2 YYREEE (reference sequence). CDR3 DNA: TGTGCCAGCAGGGACCGGGACAGCTCCTACGAGCAGTACTTC. Residues: CASRDRDSSYEQYF. The full variable domain, completed using reference TRBV5-4 and TRBJ2-7, is ETGVTQSPTHLIKTRGQQVTLRCSSQSGHNTVSWYQQALGQGPQFIFQYYREEENGRGNFPPRFSGLQFPNYSSELNVNALELDDSALYLCASRDRDSSYEQYFGPGTRLTVT.